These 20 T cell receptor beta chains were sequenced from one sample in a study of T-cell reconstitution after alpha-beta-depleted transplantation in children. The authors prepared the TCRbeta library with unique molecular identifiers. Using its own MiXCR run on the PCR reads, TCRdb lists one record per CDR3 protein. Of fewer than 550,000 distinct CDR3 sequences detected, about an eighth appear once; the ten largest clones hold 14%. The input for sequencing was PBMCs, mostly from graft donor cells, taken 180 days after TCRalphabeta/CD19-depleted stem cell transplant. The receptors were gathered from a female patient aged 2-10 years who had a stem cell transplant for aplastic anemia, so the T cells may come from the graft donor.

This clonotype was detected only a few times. DNA of the CDR3: TGTGCCAGCAGTTTCCCTCGGGGGGCGTCCTACAATGAGCAGTTCTTC. As protein: CASSFPRGASYNEQFF. The chain has TRBV28 and TRBJ2-1; perhaps TRBD2 as D (7 bases). Trimming took 3 bases from V and 1 from J, leaving 13 bases between them. Germline V gene data show CDR1 as MDHEN and CDR2 as SYDVKM. The CDR3 extends over 16 amino acids.

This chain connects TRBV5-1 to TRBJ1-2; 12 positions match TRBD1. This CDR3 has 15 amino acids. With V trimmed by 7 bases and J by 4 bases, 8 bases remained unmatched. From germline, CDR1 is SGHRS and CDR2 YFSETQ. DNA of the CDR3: TGCGCCAGCCACGTGGGGACAGGGGGCTCCTATGGCTACACCTTC. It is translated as CASHVGTGGSYGYTF.

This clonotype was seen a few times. The CDR3 nucleotides read TGTGCCAGCAGGAGCCGGACTAGGTTCACAGATACGCAGTATTTT. Its protein product is CASRSRTRFTDTQYF. This sequence joins TRBV6-2 or TRBV6-3 and TRBJ2-3, with 7 bases fitting TRBD2. V lost 6 bases, J lost 2 bases, and 8 bases stayed unmatched. Germline V gives CDR1 MNHEY, CDR2 SVGEGT. The CDR3 sequence is 15 residues long.

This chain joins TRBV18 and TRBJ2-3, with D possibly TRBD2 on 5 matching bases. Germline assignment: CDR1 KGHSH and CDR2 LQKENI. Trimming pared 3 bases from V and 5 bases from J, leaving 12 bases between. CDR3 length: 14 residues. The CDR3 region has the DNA TGTGCCAGCTCACCTTCTAGCCTAGGAGATACGCAGTATTTT. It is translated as CASSPSSLGDTQYF.

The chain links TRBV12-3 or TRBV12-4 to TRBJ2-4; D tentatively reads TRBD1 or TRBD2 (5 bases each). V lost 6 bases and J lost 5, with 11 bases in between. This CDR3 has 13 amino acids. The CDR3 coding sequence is TGTGCCAGCAGCCGAGGGACGGAAAACATTCAGTACTTC. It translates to CASSRGTENIQYF.

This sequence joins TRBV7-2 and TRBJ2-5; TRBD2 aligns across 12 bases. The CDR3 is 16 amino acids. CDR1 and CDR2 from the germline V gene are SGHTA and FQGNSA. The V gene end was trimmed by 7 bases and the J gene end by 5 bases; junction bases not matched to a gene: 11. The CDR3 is CASNKRLAGVGETQYF. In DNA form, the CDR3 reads TGTGCCAGCAACAAAAGACTAGCGGGAGTAGGGGAGACCCAGTACTTC.

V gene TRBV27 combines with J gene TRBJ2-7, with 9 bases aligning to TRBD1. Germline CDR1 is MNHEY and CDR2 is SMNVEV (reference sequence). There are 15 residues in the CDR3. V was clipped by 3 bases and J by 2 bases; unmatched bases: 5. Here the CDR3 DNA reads TGTGCCAGCAGTTTTAAGACAGGGGGTACCTACGAGCAGTACTTC. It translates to CASSFKTGGTYEQYF.

The CDR3 DNA reads TGTGCCAGCAGCAAGCGGGAGGAAAACGGGGAGCTGTTTTTT. This encodes CASSKREENGELFF. This chain joins TRBV7-8 and TRBJ2-2; 9 bases match TRBD2. J lost 7 bases, V lost 5 bases, and 5 bases had no gene match. Germline loops: CDR1 SGHVS, CDR2 FQNEAQ. This CDR3 contains 14 residues.

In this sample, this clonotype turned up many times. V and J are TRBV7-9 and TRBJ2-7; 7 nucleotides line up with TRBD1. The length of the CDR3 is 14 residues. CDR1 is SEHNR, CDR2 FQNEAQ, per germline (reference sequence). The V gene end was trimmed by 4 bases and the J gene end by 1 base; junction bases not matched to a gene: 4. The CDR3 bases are TGTGCCAGCAGCTCGACAGGGATGTCCTACGAGCAGTACGTC. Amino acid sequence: CASSSTGMSYEQYV.

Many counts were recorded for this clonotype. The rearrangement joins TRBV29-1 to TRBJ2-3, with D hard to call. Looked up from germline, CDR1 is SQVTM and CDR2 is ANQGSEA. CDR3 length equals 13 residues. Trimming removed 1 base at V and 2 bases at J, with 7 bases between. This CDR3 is CSVEVPPTDTQYF. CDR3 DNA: TGCAGCGTTGAAGTACCCCCCACAGATACGCAGTATTTT.

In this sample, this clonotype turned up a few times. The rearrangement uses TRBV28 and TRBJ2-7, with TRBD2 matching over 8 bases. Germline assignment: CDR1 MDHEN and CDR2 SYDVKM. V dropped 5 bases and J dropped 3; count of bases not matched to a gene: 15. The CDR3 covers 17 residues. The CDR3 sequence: CASSPLTKREINYEQYF. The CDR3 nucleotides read TGTGCCAGCAGTCCTCTGACTAAGCGGGAGATAAACTACGAGCAGTACTTC.

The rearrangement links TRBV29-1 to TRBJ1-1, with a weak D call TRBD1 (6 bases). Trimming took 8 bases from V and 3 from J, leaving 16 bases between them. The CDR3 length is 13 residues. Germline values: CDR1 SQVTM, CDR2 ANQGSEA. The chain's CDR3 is CSTRQVGYTEAFF. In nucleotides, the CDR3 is TGCAGCACGAGACAGGTAGGGTACACTGAAGCTTTCTTT.

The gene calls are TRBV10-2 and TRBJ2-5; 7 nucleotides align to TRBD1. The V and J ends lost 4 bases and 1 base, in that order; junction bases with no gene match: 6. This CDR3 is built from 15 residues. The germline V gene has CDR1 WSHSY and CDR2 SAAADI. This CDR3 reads CASSGLTGSQETQYF. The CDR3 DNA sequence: TGCGCCAGCAGTGGGCTGACAGGGTCCCAAGAGACCCAGTACTTC.

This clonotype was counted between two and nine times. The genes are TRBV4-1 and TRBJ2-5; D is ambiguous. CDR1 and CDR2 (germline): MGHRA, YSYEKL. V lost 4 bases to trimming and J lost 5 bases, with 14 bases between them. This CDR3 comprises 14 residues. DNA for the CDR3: TGCGCCAGCAGCCCCATTGGAGTGTGGGAGACCCAGTACTTC. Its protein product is CASSPIGVWETQYF.

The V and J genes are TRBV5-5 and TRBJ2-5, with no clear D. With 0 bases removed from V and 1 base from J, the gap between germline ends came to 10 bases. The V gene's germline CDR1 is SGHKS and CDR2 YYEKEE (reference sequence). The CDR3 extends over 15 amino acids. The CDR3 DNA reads TGTGCCAGCAGCTTGGGGGTGAGGTTCCAAGAGACCCAGTACTTC. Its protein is CASSLGVRFQETQYF.

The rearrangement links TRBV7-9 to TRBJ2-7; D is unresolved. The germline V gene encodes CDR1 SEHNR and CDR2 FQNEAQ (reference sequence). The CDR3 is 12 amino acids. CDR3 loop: CASSFGGFLWDV. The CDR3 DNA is TGTGCCAGCAGCTTTGGTGGCTTCCTTTGGGACGTC.

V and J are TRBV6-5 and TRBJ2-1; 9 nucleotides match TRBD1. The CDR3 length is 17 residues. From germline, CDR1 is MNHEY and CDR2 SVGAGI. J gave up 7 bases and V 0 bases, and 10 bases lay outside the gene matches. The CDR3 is CASSYSRDREKSNEQFF. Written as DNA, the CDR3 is TGTGCCAGCAGTTACTCCCGGGACAGGGAAAAGTCGAATGAGCAGTTCTTC.

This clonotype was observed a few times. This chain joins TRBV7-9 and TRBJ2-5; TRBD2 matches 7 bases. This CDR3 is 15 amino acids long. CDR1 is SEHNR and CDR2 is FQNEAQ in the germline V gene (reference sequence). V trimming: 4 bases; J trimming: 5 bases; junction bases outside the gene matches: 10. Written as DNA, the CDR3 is TGTGCCAGCAGCTCACTAGCGCAGGGCCGGGAGACCCAGTACTTC. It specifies CASSSLAQGRETQYF. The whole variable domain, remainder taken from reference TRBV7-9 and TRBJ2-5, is DTGVSQNPRHKITKRGQNVTFRCDPISEHNRLYWYRQTLGQGPEFLTYFQNEAQLEKSRLLSDRFSAERPKGSFSTLEIQRTEQGDSAMYLCASSSLAQGRETQYFGPGTRLLVL.

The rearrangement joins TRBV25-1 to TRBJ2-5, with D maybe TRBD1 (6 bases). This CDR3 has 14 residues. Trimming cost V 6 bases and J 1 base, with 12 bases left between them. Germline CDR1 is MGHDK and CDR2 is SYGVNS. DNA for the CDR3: TGTGCCAGCAGGGAAACAGGGATCCAAGAGACCCAGTACTTC. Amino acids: CASRETGIQETQYF.

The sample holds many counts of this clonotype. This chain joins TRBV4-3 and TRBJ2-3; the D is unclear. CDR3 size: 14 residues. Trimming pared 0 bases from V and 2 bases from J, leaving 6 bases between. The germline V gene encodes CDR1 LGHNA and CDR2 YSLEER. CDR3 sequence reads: CASSQDGFTDTQYF. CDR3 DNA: TGCGCCAGCAGCCAAGACGGATTCACAGATACGCAGTATTTT.